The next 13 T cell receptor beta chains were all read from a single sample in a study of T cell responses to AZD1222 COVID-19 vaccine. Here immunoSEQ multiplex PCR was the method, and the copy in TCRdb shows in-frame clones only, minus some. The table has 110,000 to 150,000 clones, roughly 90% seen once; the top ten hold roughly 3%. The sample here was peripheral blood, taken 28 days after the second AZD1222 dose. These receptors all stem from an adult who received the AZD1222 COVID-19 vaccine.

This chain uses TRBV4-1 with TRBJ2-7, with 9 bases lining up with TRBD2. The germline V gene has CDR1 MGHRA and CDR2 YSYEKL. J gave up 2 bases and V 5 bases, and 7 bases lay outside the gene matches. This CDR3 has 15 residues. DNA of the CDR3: TGCGCCAGCAGCGAACCGACTAGCGGTACCTACGAGCAGTACTTC. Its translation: CASSEPTSGTYEQYF.

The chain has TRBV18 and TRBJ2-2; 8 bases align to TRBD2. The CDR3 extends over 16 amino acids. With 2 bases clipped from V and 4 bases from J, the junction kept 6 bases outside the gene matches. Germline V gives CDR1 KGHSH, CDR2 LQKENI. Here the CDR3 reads CASSPGGLGRTGELFF. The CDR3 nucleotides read TGTGCCAGCTCACCAGGGGGACTAGGTCGCACCGGGGAGCTGTTTTTT.

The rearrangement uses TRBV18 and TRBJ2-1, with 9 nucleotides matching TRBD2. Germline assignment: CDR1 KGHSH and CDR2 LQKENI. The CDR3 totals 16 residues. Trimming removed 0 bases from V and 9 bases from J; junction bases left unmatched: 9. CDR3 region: CASSPPSGSGSFEQFF. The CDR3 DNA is TGTGCCAGCTCACCACCGTCAGGTAGCGGGAGCTTTGAGCAGTTCTTC.

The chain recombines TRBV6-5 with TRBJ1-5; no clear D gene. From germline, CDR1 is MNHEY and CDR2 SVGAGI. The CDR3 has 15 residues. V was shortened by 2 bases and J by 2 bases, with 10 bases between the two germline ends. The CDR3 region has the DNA TGTGCCAGCAGTTACAATGGGGTTGGCAATCAGCCCCAGCATTTT. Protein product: CASSYNGVGNQPQHF.

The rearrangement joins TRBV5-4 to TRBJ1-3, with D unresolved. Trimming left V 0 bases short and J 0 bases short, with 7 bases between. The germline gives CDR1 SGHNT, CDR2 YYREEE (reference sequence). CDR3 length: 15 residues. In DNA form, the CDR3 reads TGTGCCAGCAGCTTGGGGACGGACTCTGGAAACACCATATATTTT. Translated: CASSLGTDSGNTIYF.

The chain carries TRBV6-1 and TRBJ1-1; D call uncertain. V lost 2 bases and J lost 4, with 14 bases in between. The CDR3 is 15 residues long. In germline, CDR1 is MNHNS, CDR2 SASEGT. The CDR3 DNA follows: TGTGCCAGCAGTGAAAGTGGGTATGGGTCCACTGAAGCTTTCTTT. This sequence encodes CASSESGYGSTEAFF.

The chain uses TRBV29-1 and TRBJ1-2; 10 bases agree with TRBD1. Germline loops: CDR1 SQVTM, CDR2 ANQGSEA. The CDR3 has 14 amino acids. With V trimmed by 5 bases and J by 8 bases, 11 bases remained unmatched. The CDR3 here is CSVPSGTGVGGYTF. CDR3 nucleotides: TGCAGCGTTCCCTCTGGGACAGGGGTCGGGGGCTACACCTTC.

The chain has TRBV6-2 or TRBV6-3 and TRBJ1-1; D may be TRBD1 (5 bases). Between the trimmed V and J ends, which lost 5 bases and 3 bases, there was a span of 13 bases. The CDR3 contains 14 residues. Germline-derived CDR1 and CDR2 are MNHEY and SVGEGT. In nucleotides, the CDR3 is TGTGCCAGCAGTGGCCTCGACAGCTACACTGAAGCTTTCTTT. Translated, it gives CASSGLDSYTEAFF.

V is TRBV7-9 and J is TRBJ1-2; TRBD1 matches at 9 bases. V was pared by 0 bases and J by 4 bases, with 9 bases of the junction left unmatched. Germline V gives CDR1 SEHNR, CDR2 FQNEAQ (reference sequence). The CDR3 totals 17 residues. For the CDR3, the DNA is TGTGCCAGCAGCTTAGCGGATTACCGGGACAGGGCCTATGGCTACACCTTC. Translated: CASSLADYRDRAYGYTF. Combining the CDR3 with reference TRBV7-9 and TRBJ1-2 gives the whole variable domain DTGVSQNPRHKITKRGQNVTFRCDPISEHNRLYWYRQTLGQGPEFLTYFQNEAQLEKSRLLSDRFSAERPKGSFSTLEIQRTEQGDSAMYLCASSLADYRDRAYGYTFGSGTRLTVV.

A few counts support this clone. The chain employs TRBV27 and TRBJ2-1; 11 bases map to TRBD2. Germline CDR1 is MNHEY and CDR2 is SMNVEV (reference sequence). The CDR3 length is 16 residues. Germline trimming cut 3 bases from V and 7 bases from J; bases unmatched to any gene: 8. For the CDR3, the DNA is TGTGCCAGCAGTTTCATGGTAACTAGCGGGGGAAATGAGCAGTTCTTC. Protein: CASSFMVTSGGNEQFF.

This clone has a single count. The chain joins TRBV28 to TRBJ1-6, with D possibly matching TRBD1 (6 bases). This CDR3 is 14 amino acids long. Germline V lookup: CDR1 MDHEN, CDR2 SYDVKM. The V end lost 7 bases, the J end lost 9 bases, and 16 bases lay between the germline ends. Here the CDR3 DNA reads TGTGCCAGCAACGACAGGAATCGGGGTTCACCCCTCCACTTT. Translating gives CASNDRNRGSPLHF.

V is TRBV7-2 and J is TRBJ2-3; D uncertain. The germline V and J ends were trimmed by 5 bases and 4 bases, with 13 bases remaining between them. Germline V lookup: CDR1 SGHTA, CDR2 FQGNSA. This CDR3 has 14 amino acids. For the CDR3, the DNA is TGTGCCAGCAGCACCCGGGTCACACCAGATACGCAGTATTTT. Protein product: CASSTRVTPDTQYF.

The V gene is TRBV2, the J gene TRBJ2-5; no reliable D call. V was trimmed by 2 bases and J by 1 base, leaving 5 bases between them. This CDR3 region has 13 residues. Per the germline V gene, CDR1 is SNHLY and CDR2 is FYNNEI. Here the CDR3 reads CASSEPFQETQYF. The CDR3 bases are TGTGCCAGCAGTGAACCTTTCCAAGAGACCCAGTACTTC.